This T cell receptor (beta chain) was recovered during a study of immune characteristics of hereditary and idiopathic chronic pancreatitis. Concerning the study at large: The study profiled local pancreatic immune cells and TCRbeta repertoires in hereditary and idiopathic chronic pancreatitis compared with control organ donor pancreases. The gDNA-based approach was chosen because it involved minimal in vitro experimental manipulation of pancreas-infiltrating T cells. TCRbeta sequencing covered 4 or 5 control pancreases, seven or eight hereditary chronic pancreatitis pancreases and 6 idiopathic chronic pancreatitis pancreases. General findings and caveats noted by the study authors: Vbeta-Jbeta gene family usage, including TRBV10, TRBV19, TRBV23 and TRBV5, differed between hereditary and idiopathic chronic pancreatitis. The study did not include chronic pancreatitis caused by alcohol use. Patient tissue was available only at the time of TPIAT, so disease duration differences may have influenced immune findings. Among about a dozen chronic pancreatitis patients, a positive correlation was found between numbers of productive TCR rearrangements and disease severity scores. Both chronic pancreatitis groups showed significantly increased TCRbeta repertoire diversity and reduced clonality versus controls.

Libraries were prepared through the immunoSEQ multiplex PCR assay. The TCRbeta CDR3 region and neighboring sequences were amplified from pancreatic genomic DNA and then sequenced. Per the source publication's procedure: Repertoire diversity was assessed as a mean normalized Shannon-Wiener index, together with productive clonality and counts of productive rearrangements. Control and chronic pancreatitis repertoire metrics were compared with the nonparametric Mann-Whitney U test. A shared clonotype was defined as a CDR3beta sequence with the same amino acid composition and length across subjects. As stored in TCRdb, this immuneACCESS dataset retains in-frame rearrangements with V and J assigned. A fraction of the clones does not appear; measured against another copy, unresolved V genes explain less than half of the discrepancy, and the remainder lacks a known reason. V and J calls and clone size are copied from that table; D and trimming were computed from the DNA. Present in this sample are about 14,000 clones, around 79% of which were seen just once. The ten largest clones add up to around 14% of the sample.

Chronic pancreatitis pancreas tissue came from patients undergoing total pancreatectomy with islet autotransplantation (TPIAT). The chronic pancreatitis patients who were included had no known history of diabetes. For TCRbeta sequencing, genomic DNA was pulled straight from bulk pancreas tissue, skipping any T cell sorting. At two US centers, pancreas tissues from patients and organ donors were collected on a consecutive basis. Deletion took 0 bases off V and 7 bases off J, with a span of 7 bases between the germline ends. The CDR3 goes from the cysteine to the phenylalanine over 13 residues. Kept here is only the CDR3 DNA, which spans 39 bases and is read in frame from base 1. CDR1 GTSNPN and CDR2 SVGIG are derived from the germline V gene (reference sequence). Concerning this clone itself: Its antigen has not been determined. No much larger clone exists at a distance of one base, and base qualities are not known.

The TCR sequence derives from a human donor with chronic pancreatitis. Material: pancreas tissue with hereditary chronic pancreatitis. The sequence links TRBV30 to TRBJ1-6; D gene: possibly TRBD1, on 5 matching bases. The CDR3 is CAWSVRGNSPLHF. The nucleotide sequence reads TGTGCCTGGAGTGTCCGGGGGAATTCACCCCTCCACTTT.